This T cell receptor beta chain was identified during a study of OX40 agonist ivuxolimab in advanced cancers. Study-level background: Cancers in dose escalation were hepatocellular, melanoma, renal cell and head and neck. Patients with prior anti-PD-1, anti-PD-L1 or anti-CTLA-4 therapy were eligible; 35% to 45% had some.

Sequencing used immunoSEQ multiplex PCR; TCRdb keeps in-frame clones, though not all of them. Among some 74,000 clones, 85% to 90% were seen once, and the ten largest hold around 0.95%. Broader study findings: CD4+ and CD8+ blood T cells expanded clonally by week 6 at 0.1 to 3.0 mg/kg. The mean number of expanded clones was higher in CD8+ T cells than in CD4+.

Per germline, CDR1 SGHRS and CDR2 YFSETQ. Trimming removed 1 base at V and 4 bases at J, with 8 bases between. CDR3 size: 14 residues. To note about this clone: Its matching antigen is unknown.

The source was CD4+ or CD8+ T cells sorted from blood, collected in a trial of the OX40 agonist ivuxolimab. The sequence came from an adult with an advanced solid tumor such as melanoma, head and neck, liver or kidney cancer. The V and J genes are TRBV5-1 and TRBJ2-2; D is ambiguous. The CDR3 reads CASSLLPITGELFF. The CDR3 DNA sequence: TGCGCCAGCAGCTTGCTCCCGATCACCGGGGAGCTGTTTTTT.